Below are 27 T cell receptor beta chains sequenced from a single sample in a study of cytomegalovirus exposure and HLA in healthy donors. PCR employed 60 Vbeta and 13 Jbeta primers. Assay: immunoSEQ multiplex PCR; the TCRdb copy retains only in-frame clones and omits some. Altogether about 130,000 clones are present, over 70% being singletons, with the ten largest covering around 3.1%. Input material: PBMCs. These receptors all come from a man aged 35 to 55 in good health and CMV-seronegative.

This clone was detected a few times. This sequence joins TRBV5-1 and TRBJ1-1; perhaps TRBD1 as D (6 bases). Deletions cut 2 bases from V and 3 bases from J, with 26 bases between. Per the germline V gene, CDR1 is SGHRS and CDR2 is YFSETQ. This CDR3 is built from 19 residues. The CDR3 sequence: CASSFNAGVGGVLDTEAFF. In nucleotides, the CDR3 is TGCGCCAGCAGCTTCAATGCAGGGGTAGGGGGGGTATTGGACACTGAAGCTTTCTTT.

In its sample, this clone was seen a few times. This sequence joins TRBV30 and TRBJ1-3, with 7 nucleotides matching TRBD1. This CDR3 has 14 amino acids. The junction had 4 bases not matched to a gene; V was cut back by 0 bases and J by 5 bases. Looked up from germline, CDR1 is GTSNPN and CDR2 is SVGIG (reference sequence). The CDR3 loop reads CAWSVLGQRNTIYF. CDR3 DNA: TGTGCCTGGAGTGTATTGGGACAGCGAAACACCATATATTTT.

This clone has a count of ten or more. Here the CDR3 reads CASSLGAGEIQYF. CDR3 coding DNA: TGTGCCAGCAGCTTGGGGGCGGGGGAGATTCAGTACTTC. The chain recombines TRBV5-6 with TRBJ2-4; TRBD2 agrees at 7 bases. Unmatched junction bases numbered 4, after V lost 0 bases and J lost 10 bases. Germline V gene lookup returns CDR1 SGHDT and CDR2 YYEEEE. The CDR3 contains 13 residues.

This clone was observed a few times. V and J are TRBV6-1 and TRBJ1-5; tentative D call: TRBD1 (5 bases). Germline assignment: CDR1 MNHNS and CDR2 SASEGT. Trimming stripped 3 bases from V and 4 bases from J, with 13 bases between. This CDR3 is built from 15 residues. CDR3 in amino acids: CASSDRGGSNQPQHF. The CDR3 DNA is TGTGCCAGCAGTGACCGGGGGGGGTCTAATCAGCCCCAGCATTTT.

The chain recombines TRBV2 with TRBJ1-1; 8 positions agree with TRBD1. The CDR3 consists of 13 residues. Per germline, CDR1 SNHLY and CDR2 FYNNEI. After removal of 7 bases from V and 6 bases from J, the junction contained 7 bases not matched to a gene. CDR3 nucleotides: TGTGCCAGCAATGTACAGGGGGGCGCTGAAGCTTTCTTT. It yields the protein CASNVQGGAEAFF.

As concerns this clone: One end of the junction fails to match germline, which may point to a read error. V gene TRBV28 combines with J gene TRBJ2-1, with D possibly matching TRBD2 (6 bases). The CDR3 loop spans 16 amino acids. Germline CDR1 MDHEN, CDR2 SYDVKM. The CDR3 DNA reads as TGTGCCGGCAGACGGGACTCCCCGAGCTCCTACAATGAGCAGTTCTTC. This encodes CAGRRDSPSSYNEQFF.

The V gene is TRBV7-2, the J gene TRBJ1-1; unclear D gene. The CDR3 contains 15 residues. Trimming left V 1 base short and J 3 bases short, with 12 bases between. Per germline, CDR1 SGHTA and CDR2 FQGNSA. CDR3 sequence reads: CASSLVGGGHTEAFF. CDR3 nucleotide sequence: TGTGCCAGCAGCTTAGTGGGCGGAGGGCACACTGAAGCTTTCTTT.

The chain combines TRBV5-1 with TRBJ2-2; 8 nucleotides align to TRBD1. Germline CDR1 SGHRS, CDR2 YFSETQ. The CDR3 has 16 amino acids. The V segment lost 7 bases and the J segment 6 bases; nucleotides outside the gene matches: 14. CDR3 sequence reads: CASSTYTGGYAGELFF. CDR3 DNA sequence: TGCGCCAGCTCTACTTACACAGGGGGATATGCCGGGGAGCTGTTTTTT. Full variable domain (outside the CDR3, taken from reference TRBV5-1 and TRBJ2-2): KAGVTQTPRYLIKTRGQQVTLSCSPISGHRSVSWYQQTPGQGLQFLFEYFSETQRNKGNFPGRFSGRQFSNSRSEMNVSTLELGDSALYLCASSTYTGGYAGELFFGEGSRLTVL.

V usage is TRBV2 and J usage is TRBJ2-7, with 8 positions matching TRBD2. Germline V lookup: CDR1 SNHLY, CDR2 FYNNEI. This CDR3 comprises 16 residues. The trim removed 5 bases at V and 4 bases at J, leaving 13 bases unmatched. The CDR3 nucleotides are TGTGCCAGCAGTCTTGAGCGGGGGATGGGGGGATACGAGCAGTACTTC. As protein: CASSLERGMGGYEQYF.

V is TRBV4-3 and J is TRBJ1-1; D remains unclear. Germline CDR1 reads LGHNA; CDR2 reads YSLEER. V was trimmed by 1 base and J by 1 base, leaving 10 bases between them. CDR3 size: 15 residues. The CDR3 region has the DNA TGCGCCAGCAGCCAAGTTCTGGGGAGGAACACTGAAGCTTTCTTT. It yields the protein CASSQVLGRNTEAFF.

The CDR3 region has the DNA TGTGCCAGCAGCTTGGCACCAGCCAGGGCCAGTGAAGCTTTCTTT. It specifies CASSLAPARASEAFF. V gene TRBV5-4 combines with J gene TRBJ1-1; D may be TRBD1 (5 bases). V lost 0 bases and J 7 bases, leaving 16 bases between the germline ends. The CDR3 runs 15 residues. Looked up from germline, CDR1 is SGHNT and CDR2 is YYREEE (reference sequence).

This clone was seen just once. The V gene is TRBV27, the J gene TRBJ2-7, with a tentative D call TRBD2 (5 bases). Trimming took off 5 bases at V and 4 bases at J, with 15 bases between the two ends. CDR1 is MNHEY and CDR2 is SMNVEV in the germline V gene (reference sequence). The CDR3 has 14 residues. The CDR3 region is CASSPGSRPYEQYF. The DNA for the CDR3 is TGTGCCAGCAGTCCGGGGAGCCGTCCTTACGAGCAGTACTTC.

This chain connects TRBV12-2 to TRBJ1-1; TRBD1 reflects the table's D call only, with no check against the DNA. TRBV12-2 is given as a pseudogene. CDR3 length: 18 amino acids. The CDR3, as DNA: TGTGCAAGTCGCCTACGGGAACCACAGGGGGGGCAGAACACTGAAGCTTTCTTT. Translation: CASRLREPQGGQNTEAFF.

This chain uses TRBV6-5 with TRBJ2-5, with D possibly being TRBD2 (5 bases). This CDR3 is 12 amino acids long. The V end was cut by 3 bases, the J end by 4 bases, with 6 bases between. CDR1 is MNHEY, CDR2 SVGAGI, per germline. CDR3 sequence reads: CASSYGGETQYF. CDR3 DNA sequence: TGTGCCAGCAGTTATGGAGGAGAGACCCAGTACTTC.

With regard to this clone: One junction end does not reproduce the germline sequence, and a read error may be involved. The chain joins TRBV28 to TRBJ2-2, with D possibly being TRBD2 (5 bases). Germline CDR1 reads MDHEN; CDR2 reads SYDVKM. The CDR3 spans 13 residues. The CDR3 protein is CASLYMGTGELLF. The CDR3 nucleotides read TGTGCCAGCCTATATATGGGCACCGGGGAGCTGCTTTTT.

This clone showed up just a few times. This chain links TRBV7-9 with TRBJ2-7; tentative D call: TRBD2 (5 bases). The CDR3 contains 14 residues. V lost 1 base and J 5 bases, leaving 12 bases between the germline ends. The germline CDR1 and CDR2 sequences are SEHNR and FQNEAQ (reference sequence). The CDR3 sequence is CASSLEWESHEQYF. For the CDR3, the DNA is TGTGCCAGCAGCTTAGAGTGGGAGTCCCACGAGCAGTACTTC.

The chain uses TRBV11-3 and TRBJ2-3; D ambiguous. Germline V gene lookup returns CDR1 SGHNT and CDR2 YENEEA. V lost 3 bases, J lost 1 base, and 11 bases lay in between. The CDR3 covers 15 residues. CDR3 in amino acids: CASSFDKIGTDTQYF. CDR3 bases: TGTGCCAGCAGCTTTGACAAGATAGGCACAGATACGCAGTATTTT. Drawing the rest from reference TRBV11-3 and TRBJ2-3, the complete variable domain is EAGVVQSPRYKIIEKKQPVAFWCNPISGHNTLYWYLQNLGQGPELLIRYENEEAVDDSQLPKDRFSAERLKGVDSTLKIQPAELGDSAVYLCASSFDKIGTDTQYFGPGTRLTVL.

This sequence joins TRBV2 and TRBJ2-3; D may be TRBD1 (5 bases). Germline V gene data show CDR1 as SNHLY and CDR2 as FYNNEI. The length of the CDR3 is 15 residues. Trimming pared 5 bases from V and 0 bases from J, leaving 12 bases between. CDR3 coding DNA: TGTGCCAGCAGTTCTATAGGGGCTAGCACAGATACGCAGTATTTT. Amino acid sequence: CASSSIGASTDTQYF.

V gene TRBV7-3 combines with J gene TRBJ1-6; D possibly corresponds to TRBD1 (5 bases). The CDR3 consists of 13 residues. Germline CDR1 is SGHTA and CDR2 is FQGTGA. With 4 bases removed from V and 6 bases from J, the gap between germline ends came to 7 bases. CDR3 DNA sequence: TGTGCCAGCAGCTCGACAGTTAATTCACCCCTCCACTTT. It specifies CASSSTVNSPLHF.

This chain links TRBV27 with TRBJ2-1; 8 nucleotides match TRBD1. The CDR3 sequence is 18 residues long. The germline V gene has CDR1 MNHEY and CDR2 SMNVEV (reference sequence). The V segment lost 3 bases and the J segment 7 bases; nucleotides outside the gene matches: 17. In DNA form, the CDR3 reads TGTGCCAGCAGTTTGTACGGGAGTGGCGTCAGGGGGCTAAATGAGCAGTTCTTC. Its translation: CASSLYGSGVRGLNEQFF.

The chain couples TRBV4-3 to TRBJ2-2; 14 positions match TRBD2. The CDR3 consists of 19 residues. Looked up from germline, CDR1 is LGHNA and CDR2 is YSLEER. Unmatched junction bases numbered 11, after V lost 1 base and J lost 7 bases. CDR3 residues: CASSQVGLAGGSLGGELFF. In DNA, the CDR3 is TGCGCCAGCAGCCAAGTTGGACTAGCGGGGGGTAGCCTCGGCGGGGAGCTGTTTTTT.

This clone came up a few times. The chain combines TRBV9 with TRBJ1-4, with TRBD1 as a possible D gene (6 bases). There are 18 residues in the CDR3. In germline, CDR1 is SGDLS, CDR2 YYNGEE. Trimming left V 2 bases short and J 0 bases short, with 17 bases between. The CDR3 is CASSVSPWGGSTNEKLFF. For the CDR3, the DNA is TGTGCCAGCAGCGTGAGCCCCTGGGGGGGCTCAACTAATGAAAAACTGTTTTTT.

In this sample, this clone turned up once. J is TRBJ1-2 and V is TRBV9; D is perhaps TRBD1 (5 bases). The CDR3 is 13 amino acids. Trimming left V 3 bases short and J 3 bases short, with 9 bases between. CDR1 and CDR2 (germline): SGDLS, YYNGEE. The CDR3 coding sequence is TGTGCCAGCAGCGGTGGGGCAGACTATGGCTACACCTTC. The encoded protein is CASSGGADYGYTF. Filled out from reference TRBV9 and TRBJ1-2, the complete variable domain reads DSGVTQTPKHLITATGQRVTLRCSPRSGDLSVYWYQQSLDQGLQFLIQYYNGEERAKGNILERFSAQQFPDLHSELNLSSLELGDSALYFCASSGGADYGYTFGSGTRLTVV.

The V gene is TRBV7-2, the J gene TRBJ2-1; 11 nucleotides line up with TRBD2. Per germline, CDR1 SGHTA and CDR2 FQGNSA. Trimming cost V 2 bases and J 4 bases; bases outside gene matches: 4. This CDR3 comprises 16 residues. The CDR3 spells CASSLTGTSGYNEQFF. Here the CDR3 DNA reads TGTGCCAGCAGCTTAACCGGGACTAGCGGTTACAATGAGCAGTTCTTC.

CDR3 region: CASSPRDGIQPQHF. The CDR3 DNA is TGTGCCAGCTCACCACGAGACGGGATCCAGCCCCAGCATTTT. The chain carries TRBV18 and TRBJ1-5; D gene uncertain. V lost 1 base and J 7 bases, leaving 11 bases between the germline ends. CDR3 length: 14 amino acids. Germline V gene sequence: CDR1 KGHSH, CDR2 LQKENI.

The rearrangement links TRBV5-4 to TRBJ2-2; 7 bases fit TRBD2. Germline assignment: CDR1 SGHNT and CDR2 YYREEE (reference sequence). This CDR3 spans 15 amino acids. V dropped 3 bases and J dropped 4; count of bases not matched to a gene: 6. The CDR3 reads CASSSSGFGTGELFF. In DNA form, the CDR3 reads TGTGCCAGCAGCTCTAGCGGATTTGGCACCGGGGAGCTGTTTTTT.

The V and J genes are TRBV29-1 and TRBJ2-1, with TRBD1 matching 7 bases. The CDR3 contains 13 residues. V dropped 6 bases and J dropped 4; count of bases not matched to a gene: 6. The V gene's germline CDR1 is SQVTM and CDR2 ANQGSEA. CDR3 nucleotides: TGCAGCGTAACCCGGGACAGTTACAATGAGCAGTTCTTC. Protein sequence: CSVTRDSYNEQFF.